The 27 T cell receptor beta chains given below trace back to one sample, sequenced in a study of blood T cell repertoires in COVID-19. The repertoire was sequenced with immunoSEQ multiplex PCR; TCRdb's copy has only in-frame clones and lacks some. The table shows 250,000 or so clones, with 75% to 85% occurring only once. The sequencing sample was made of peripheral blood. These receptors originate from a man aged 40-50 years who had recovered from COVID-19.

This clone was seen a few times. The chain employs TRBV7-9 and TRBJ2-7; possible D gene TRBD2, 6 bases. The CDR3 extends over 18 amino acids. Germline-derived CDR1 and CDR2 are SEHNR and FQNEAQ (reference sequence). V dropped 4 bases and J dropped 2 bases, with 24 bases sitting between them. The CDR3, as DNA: TGTGCCAGCAGCTCCAACCAAATAACCGGGACTGACGCCTACGAGCAGTACTTC. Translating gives CASSSNQITGTDAYEQYF.

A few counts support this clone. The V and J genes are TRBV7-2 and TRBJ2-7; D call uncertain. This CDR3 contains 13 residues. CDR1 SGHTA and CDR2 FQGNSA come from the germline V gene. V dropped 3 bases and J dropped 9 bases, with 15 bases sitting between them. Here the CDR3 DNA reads TGTGCCAGCAGCTTGTCACTCCTCTATGGGCAGTACTTC. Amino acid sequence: CASSLSLLYGQYF.

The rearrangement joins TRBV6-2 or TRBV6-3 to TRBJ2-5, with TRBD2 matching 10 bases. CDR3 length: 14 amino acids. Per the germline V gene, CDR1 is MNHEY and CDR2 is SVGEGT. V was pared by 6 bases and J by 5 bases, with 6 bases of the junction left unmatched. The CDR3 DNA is TGTGCCAGCAGCCCAAGCGGGAGGGTCGAGACCCAGTACTTC. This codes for CASSPSGRVETQYF.

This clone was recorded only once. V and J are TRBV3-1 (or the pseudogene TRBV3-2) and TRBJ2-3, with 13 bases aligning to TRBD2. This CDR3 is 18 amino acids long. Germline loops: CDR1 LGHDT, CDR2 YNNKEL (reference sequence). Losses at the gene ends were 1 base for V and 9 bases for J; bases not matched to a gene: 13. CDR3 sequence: CASSQGRGLAGSGVTQYF. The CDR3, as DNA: TGTGCCAGCAGCCAAGGCCGGGGACTAGCGGGATCTGGAGTGACGCAGTATTTT.

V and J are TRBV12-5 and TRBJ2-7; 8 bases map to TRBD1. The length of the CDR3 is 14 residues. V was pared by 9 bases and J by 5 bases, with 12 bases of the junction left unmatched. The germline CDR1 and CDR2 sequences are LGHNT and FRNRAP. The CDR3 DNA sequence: TGTGCTAGCGGACTCCAGGGGGCGCGGGACGAGCAGTACTTC. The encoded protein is CASGLQGARDEQYF.

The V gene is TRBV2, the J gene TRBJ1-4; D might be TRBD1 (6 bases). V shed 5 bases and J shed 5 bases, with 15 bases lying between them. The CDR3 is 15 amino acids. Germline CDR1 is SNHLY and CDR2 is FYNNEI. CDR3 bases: TGTGCCAGCAGTTTACACAGGGAATCCAATGAAAAACTGTTTTTT. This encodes CASSLHRESNEKLFF.

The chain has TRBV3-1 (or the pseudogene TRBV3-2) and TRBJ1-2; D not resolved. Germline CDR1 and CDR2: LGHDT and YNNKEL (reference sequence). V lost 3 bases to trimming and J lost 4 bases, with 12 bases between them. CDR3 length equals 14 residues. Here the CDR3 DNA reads TGTGCCAGCAGCCAGCTCTCTGCGGGCTATGGCTACACCTTC. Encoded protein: CASSQLSAGYGYTF.

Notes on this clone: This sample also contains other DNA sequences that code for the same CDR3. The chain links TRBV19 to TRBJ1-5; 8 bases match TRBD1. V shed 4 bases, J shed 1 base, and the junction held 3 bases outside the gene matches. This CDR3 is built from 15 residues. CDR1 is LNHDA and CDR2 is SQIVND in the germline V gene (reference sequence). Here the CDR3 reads CASSTTGDSNQPQHF. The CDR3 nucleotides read TGTGCCAGTAGTACGACAGGGGACAGCAATCAGCCCCAGCATTTT.

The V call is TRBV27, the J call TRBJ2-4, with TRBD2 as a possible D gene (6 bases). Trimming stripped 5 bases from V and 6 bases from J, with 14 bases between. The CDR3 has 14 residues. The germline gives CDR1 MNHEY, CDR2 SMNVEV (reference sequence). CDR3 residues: CASSGGTHGNIQYF. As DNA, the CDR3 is TGTGCCAGCAGTGGCGGGACTCACGGAAACATTCAGTACTTC.

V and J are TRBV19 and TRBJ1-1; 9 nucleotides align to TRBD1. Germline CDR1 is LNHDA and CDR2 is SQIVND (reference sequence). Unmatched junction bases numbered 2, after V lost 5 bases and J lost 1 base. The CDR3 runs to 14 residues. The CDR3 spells CASSSGQGNTEAFF. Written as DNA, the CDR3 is TGTGCCAGTAGTTCGGGACAGGGGAACACTGAAGCTTTCTTT. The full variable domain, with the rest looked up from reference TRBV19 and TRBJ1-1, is DGGITQSPKYLFRKEGQNVTLSCEQNLNHDAMYWYRQDPGQGLRLIYYSQIVNDFQKGDIAEGYSVSREKKESFPLTVTSAQKNPTAFYLCASSSGQGNTEAFFGQGTRLTVV.

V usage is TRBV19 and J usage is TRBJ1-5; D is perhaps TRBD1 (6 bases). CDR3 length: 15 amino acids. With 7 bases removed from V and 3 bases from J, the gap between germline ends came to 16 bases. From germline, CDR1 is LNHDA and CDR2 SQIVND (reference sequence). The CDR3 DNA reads TGTGCCAGTACCATAACAGGGAGGGTCAATCAGCCCCAGCATTTT. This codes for CASTITGRVNQPQHF. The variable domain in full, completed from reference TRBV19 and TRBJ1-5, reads DGGITQSPKYLFRKEGQNVTLSCEQNLNHDAMYWYRQDPGQGLRLIYYSQIVNDFQKGDIAEGYSVSREKKESFPLTVTSAQKNPTAFYLCASTITGRVNQPQHFGDGTRLSIL.

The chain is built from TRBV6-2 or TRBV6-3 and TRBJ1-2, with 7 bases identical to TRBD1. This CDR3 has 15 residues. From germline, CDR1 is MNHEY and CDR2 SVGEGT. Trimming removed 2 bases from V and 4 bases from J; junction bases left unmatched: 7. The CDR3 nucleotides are TGTGCCAGCAGTTACCGGGACAGCTTTACCTATGGCTACACCTTC. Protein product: CASSYRDSFTYGYTF.

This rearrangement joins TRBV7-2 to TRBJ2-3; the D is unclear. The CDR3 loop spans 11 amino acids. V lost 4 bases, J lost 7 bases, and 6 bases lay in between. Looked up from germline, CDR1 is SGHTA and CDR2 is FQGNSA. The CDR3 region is CASSSLYTQYF. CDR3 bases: TGTGCCAGCAGCTCTCTCTATACGCAGTATTTT.

This CDR3 is CASSQGLGQWETQYF. CDR3 coding DNA: TGCGCCAGCAGCCAAGGACTCGGACAGTGGGAGACCCAGTACTTC. V and J are TRBV4-1 and TRBJ2-5, with D tentatively TRBD1 (6 bases). Germline assignment: CDR1 MGHRA and CDR2 YSYEKL. CDR3 size: 15 residues. Trimming took off 1 base at V and 5 bases at J, with 14 bases between the two ends.

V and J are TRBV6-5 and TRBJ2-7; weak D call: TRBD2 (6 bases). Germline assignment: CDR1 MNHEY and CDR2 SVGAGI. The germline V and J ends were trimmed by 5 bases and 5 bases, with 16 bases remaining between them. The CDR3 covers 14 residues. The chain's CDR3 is CASSKGLQSNEQYF. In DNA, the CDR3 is TGTGCCAGCAGTAAGGGACTTCAATCGAACGAGCAGTACTTC.

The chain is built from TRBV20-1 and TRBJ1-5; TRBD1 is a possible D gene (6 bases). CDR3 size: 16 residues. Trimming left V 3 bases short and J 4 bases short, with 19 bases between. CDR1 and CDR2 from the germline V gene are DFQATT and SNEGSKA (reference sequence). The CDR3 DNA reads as TGCAGTGCTAGTGAGGGGGGTAACCCGCGAAATCAGCCCCAGCATTTT. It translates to CSASEGGNPRNQPQHF.

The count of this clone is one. The CDR3 region has the DNA TGTGCCAGCAGTAAGGACAGGGTCTCAGATACGCAGTATTTT. Translating it yields CASSKDRVSDTQYF. The V call is TRBV6-2 or TRBV6-3, the J call TRBJ2-3; 8 nucleotides align to TRBD1. The trim removed 5 bases at V and 4 bases at J, leaving 5 bases unmatched. Germline assignment: CDR1 MNHEY and CDR2 SVGEGT. CDR3 length: 14 amino acids.

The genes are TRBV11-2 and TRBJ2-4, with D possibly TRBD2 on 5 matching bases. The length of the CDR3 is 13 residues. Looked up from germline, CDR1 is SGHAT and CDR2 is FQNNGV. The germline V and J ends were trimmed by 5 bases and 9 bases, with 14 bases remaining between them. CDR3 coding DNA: TGTGCCAGCAGCCTTGCGAGGGCAGGCATTCAGTACTTC. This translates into CASSLARAGIQYF. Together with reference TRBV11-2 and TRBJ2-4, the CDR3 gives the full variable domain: EAGVAQSPRYKIIEKRQSVAFWCNPISGHATLYWYQQILGQGPKLLIQFQNNGVVDDSQLPKDRFSAERLKGVDSTLKIQPAKLEDSAVYLCASSLARAGIQYFGAGTRLSVL.

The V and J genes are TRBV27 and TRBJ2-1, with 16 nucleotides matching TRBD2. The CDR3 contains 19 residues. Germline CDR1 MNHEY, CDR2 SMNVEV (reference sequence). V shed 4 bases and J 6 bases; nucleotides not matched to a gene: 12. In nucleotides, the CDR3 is TGTGCCAGCAGTTCCGTATTTCAGGGGACTAGCGGGAGGGCCAATGAGCAGTTCTTC. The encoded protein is CASSSVFQGTSGRANEQFF.

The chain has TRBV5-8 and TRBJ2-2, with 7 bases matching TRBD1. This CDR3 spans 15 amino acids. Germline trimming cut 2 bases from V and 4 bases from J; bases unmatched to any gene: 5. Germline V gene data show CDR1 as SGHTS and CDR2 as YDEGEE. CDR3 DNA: TGTGCCAGCAGCTTTACAGGGGCGGGCACCGGGGAGCTGTTTTTT. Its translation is CASSFTGAGTGELFF.

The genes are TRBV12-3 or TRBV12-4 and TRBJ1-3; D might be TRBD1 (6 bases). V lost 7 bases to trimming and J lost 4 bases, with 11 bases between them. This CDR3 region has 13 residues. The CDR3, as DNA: TGTGCCAGCATACCAGGGGTAGGAAACACCATATATTTT. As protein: CASIPGVGNTIYF.

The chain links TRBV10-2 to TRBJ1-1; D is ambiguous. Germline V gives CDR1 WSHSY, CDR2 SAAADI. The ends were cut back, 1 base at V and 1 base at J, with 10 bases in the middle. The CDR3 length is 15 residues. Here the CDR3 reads CASSEYIPGNTEAFF. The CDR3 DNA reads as TGCGCCAGCAGTGAGTACATACCGGGGAACACTGAAGCTTTCTTT.

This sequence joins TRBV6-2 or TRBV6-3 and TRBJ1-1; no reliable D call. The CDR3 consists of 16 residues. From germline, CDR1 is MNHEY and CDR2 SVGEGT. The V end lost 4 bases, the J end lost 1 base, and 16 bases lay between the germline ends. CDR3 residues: CASSSPFGVGNTEAFF. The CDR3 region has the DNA TGTGCCAGCAGTTCCCCCTTCGGGGTGGGGAACACTGAAGCTTTCTTT.

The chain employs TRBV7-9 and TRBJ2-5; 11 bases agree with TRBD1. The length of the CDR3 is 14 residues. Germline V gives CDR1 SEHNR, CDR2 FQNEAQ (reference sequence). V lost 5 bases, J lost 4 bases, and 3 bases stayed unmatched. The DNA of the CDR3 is TGTGCCAGCAGCACGGGGACAGGGGGAGAGACCCAGTACTTC. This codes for CASSTGTGGETQYF.

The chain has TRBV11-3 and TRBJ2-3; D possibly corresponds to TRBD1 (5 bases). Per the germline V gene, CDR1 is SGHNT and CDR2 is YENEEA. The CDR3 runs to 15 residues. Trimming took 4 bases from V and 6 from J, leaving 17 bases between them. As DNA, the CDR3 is TGTGCCAGCAGCTCAACGACAGTTGAAATGGATACGCAGTATTTT. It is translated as CASSSTTVEMDTQYF.

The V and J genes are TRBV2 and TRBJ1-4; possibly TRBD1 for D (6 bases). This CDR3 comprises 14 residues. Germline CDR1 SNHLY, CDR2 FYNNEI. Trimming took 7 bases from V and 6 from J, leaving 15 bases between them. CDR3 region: CASMGGGAYEKLFF. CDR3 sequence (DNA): TGTGCCAGCATGGGAGGGGGGGCGTATGAAAAACTGTTTTTT.

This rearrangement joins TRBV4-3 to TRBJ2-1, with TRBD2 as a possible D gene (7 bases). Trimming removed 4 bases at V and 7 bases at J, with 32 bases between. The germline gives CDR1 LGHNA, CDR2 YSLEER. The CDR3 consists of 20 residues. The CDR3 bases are TGCGCCAGCAGCCCCTTTCGCCGGAGGGGGGGCCATCCGATAACGAATGAGCAGTTCTTC. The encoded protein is CASSPFRRRGGHPITNEQFF.